The 3 T cell receptor beta chains given below trace back to one sample, sequenced in a study of CD8 T cells in Susac syndrome. An input of about 0.45 to 1 ug of RNA was subjected to reverse transcription using random hexamers. TCRdb re-called the immunoSEQ multiplex PCR reads through MiXCR, storing one row per CDR3 protein. Seen here are 150,000 to 200,000 distinct CDR3 sequences, 85% to 95% observed once, and the top ten hold just over 0.13%. Sequenced: CD4+ T cells from PBMCs. These receptors originate from a human donor in good health.

This sequence joins TRBV2 and TRBJ1-2, with D perhaps matching TRBD1 (5 bases). This CDR3 spans 13 amino acids. Per the germline V gene, CDR1 is SNHLY and CDR2 is FYNNEI. V lost 9 bases to trimming and J lost 0 bases, with 11 bases between them. DNA of the CDR3: TGTGCCAGTCAACAGGAATCTAACTATGGCTACACCTTC. It encodes CASQQESNYGYTF.

This sequence joins TRBV12-3 or TRBV12-4 and TRBJ2-4; D unclear. The CDR3 spans 14 residues. V lost 3 bases, J lost 5 bases, and 11 bases lay in between. In nucleotides, the CDR3 is TGTGCCAGCAGTTTTAACGTGGCAGAAAACATTCAGTACTTC. Translated: CASSFNVAENIQYF.

The gene calls are TRBV18 and TRBJ1-1, with TRBD1 identical over 9 bases. CDR1 is KGHSH and CDR2 is LQKENI in the germline V gene. V shed 3 bases and J 2 bases; nucleotides not matched to a gene: 7. The CDR3 contains 16 residues. CDR3 coding DNA: TGTGCCAGCTCACCGGTACAGGGGGCTGCTAACACTGAAGCTTTCTTT. Residues: CASSPVQGAANTEAFF. The full variable domain, rest sourced from reference TRBV18 and TRBJ1-1, is NAGVMQNPRHLVRRRGQEARLRCSPMKGHSHVYWYRQLPEEGLKFMVYLQKENIIDESGMPKERFSAEFPKEGPSILRIQQVVRGDSAAYFCASSPVQGAANTEAFFGQGTRLTVV.